The 21 T cell receptor beta chains below all came from one sample that was sequenced in a study of T cell responses to AZD1222 COVID-19 vaccine. The protocol was immunoSEQ multiplex PCR, while the TCRdb copy is restricted to in-frame clones and leaves out a portion. The sample carries around 200,000 clones, 94% recorded once. The starting material was peripheral blood, obtained 28 days after the second AZD1222 dose. Every receptor here comes from an adult who received the AZD1222 COVID-19 vaccine.

The V gene is TRBV6-4, the J gene TRBJ1-4; 7 bases map to TRBD1. J lost 3 bases, V lost 4 bases, and 5 bases had no gene match. CDR1 and CDR2 from the germline V gene are MRHNA and SNTAGT. The CDR3 has 15 amino acids. The CDR3 protein is CASSVSGTANEKLFF. CDR3 DNA: TGTGCCAGCAGTGTTTCCGGGACAGCTAATGAAAAACTGTTTTTT.

The V gene is TRBV18, the J gene TRBJ1-3; the match to TRBD1 covers 7 bases. The CDR3 consists of 14 residues. J lost 2 bases, V lost 4 bases, and 2 bases had no gene match. Germline V gene data show CDR1 as KGHSH and CDR2 as LQKENI. CDR3 DNA sequence: TGTGCCAGCTCACGCCAGGGGGCTGGAAACACCATATATTTT. It translates to CASSRQGAGNTIYF.

The chain has TRBV4-2 and TRBJ2-5; 8 bases agree with TRBD2. V shed 4 bases, J shed 0 bases, and the junction held 16 bases outside the gene matches. Germline assignment: CDR1 LGHNA and CDR2 YNFKEQ. The CDR3 loop spans 19 amino acids. The CDR3 bases are TGTGCCAGCAGCCCTCTTGGGGGCGGGGGGCCAGGGAACCAAGAGACCCAGTACTTC. The encoded protein is CASSPLGGGGPGNQETQYF.

The chain uses TRBV5-1 and TRBJ1-4; D is undetermined. The CDR3 sequence is 15 residues long. Deletions cut 4 bases from V and 6 bases from J, with 16 bases between. Germline V gene data show CDR1 as SGHRS and CDR2 as YFSETQ. CDR3 residues: CASSLDAGVDEKLFF. As DNA, the CDR3 is TGCGCCAGCAGCCTTGACGCAGGCGTGGATGAAAAACTGTTTTTT. Supplemented by reference TRBV5-1 and TRBJ1-4, the full variable domain reads KAGVTQTPRYLIKTRGQQVTLSCSPISGHRSVSWYQQTPGQGLQFLFEYFSETQRNKGNFPGRFSGRQFSNSRSEMNVSTLELGDSALYLCASSLDAGVDEKLFFGSGTQLSVL.

The J gene is TRBJ2-3, the V gene TRBV19, with TRBD2 matching over 8 bases. Per germline, CDR1 LNHDA and CDR2 SQIVND (reference sequence). The CDR3 contains 16 residues. V trimming: 3 bases; J trimming: 2 bases; junction bases outside the gene matches: 7. CDR3 coding DNA: TGTGCCAGTAGTATTGTCTGGCGGGGGGCCACAGATACGCAGTATTTT. Amino acids: CASSIVWRGATDTQYF. The entire variable domain, with the rest obtained from reference TRBV19 and TRBJ2-3, is as follows: DGGITQSPKYLFRKEGQNVTLSCEQNLNHDAMYWYRQDPGQGLRLIYYSQIVNDFQKGDIAEGYSVSREKKESFPLTVTSAQKNPTAFYLCASSIVWRGATDTQYFGPGTRLTVL.

The CDR3 DNA follows: TGTGCCAGCAGCCTTTGGAACACTGAAGCTTTCTTT. It encodes CASSLWNTEAFF. This chain connects TRBV3-1 (or the pseudogene TRBV3-2) to TRBJ1-1; D unclear. V lost 4 bases, J lost 1 base, and 4 bases lay in between. The CDR3 spans 12 residues. Looked up from germline, CDR1 is LGHDT and CDR2 is YNNKEL (reference sequence).

The chain recombines TRBV6-5 with TRBJ2-7; D gene ambiguous. V was cut by 6 bases and J by 4 bases, with 16 bases left in between. CDR1 is MNHEY, CDR2 SVGAGI, per germline. The length of the CDR3 is 14 residues. The CDR3 sequence: CASRPISLLYEQYF. CDR3 coding DNA: TGTGCCAGCAGGCCTATTTCGCTTTTGTACGAGCAGTACTTC.

The chain carries TRBV5-4 and TRBJ1-1; D uncertain. This CDR3 has 14 residues. Looked up from germline, CDR1 is SGHNT and CDR2 is YYREEE (reference sequence). The ends were cut back, 0 bases at V and 1 base at J, with 7 bases in the middle. CDR3 region: CASSLGLENTEAFF. The CDR3 region has the DNA TGTGCCAGCAGCTTGGGCCTCGAGAACACTGAAGCTTTCTTT.

The rearrangement uses TRBV2 and TRBJ2-7; TRBD1 matches at 9 bases. The CDR3 runs 12 residues. Germline loops: CDR1 SNHLY, CDR2 FYNNEI. With 6 bases clipped from V and 6 bases from J, the junction kept 3 bases outside the gene matches. The CDR3 here is CASSMTGGEQYF. CDR3 coding DNA: TGTGCCAGCAGCATGACAGGGGGCGAGCAGTACTTC. The entire variable domain, with the rest obtained from reference TRBV2 and TRBJ2-7, is as follows: EPEVTQTPSHQVTQMGQEVILRCVPISNHLYFYWYRQILGQKVEFLVSFYNNEISEKSEIFDDQFSVERPDGSNFTLKIRSTKLEDSAMYFCASSMTGGEQYFGPGTRLTVT.

The chain links TRBV5-5 to TRBJ1-3; 10 nucleotides agree with TRBD1. Germline assignment: CDR1 SGHKS and CDR2 YYEKEE (reference sequence). This CDR3 is built from 15 residues. Trimming removed 4 bases from V and 2 bases from J; junction bases left unmatched: 3. Here the CDR3 reads CASSGTGEAGNTIYF. The CDR3 bases are TGTGCCAGCAGCGGGACAGGGGAGGCTGGAAACACCATATATTTT. The complete variable domain, with remaining parts taken from reference TRBV5-5 and TRBJ1-3, reads DAGVTQSPTHLIKTRGQQVTLRCSPISGHKSVSWYQQVLGQGPQFIFQYYEKEERGRGNFPDRFSARQFPNYSSELNVNALLLGDSALYLCASSGTGEAGNTIYFGEGSWLTVV.

The chain couples TRBV9 to TRBJ2-1, with TRBD2 matching over 9 bases. Germline CDR1 and CDR2: SGDLS and YYNGEE. This CDR3 contains 18 residues. V was pared by 2 bases and J by 5 bases, with 14 bases of the junction left unmatched. The CDR3 nucleotides are TGTGCCAGCAGCGTCTCCCCCCTTGCGGGGGGGCCTAACAATGAGCAGTTCTTC. Its protein is CASSVSPLAGGPNNEQFF. The full variable domain, its missing parts supplied by reference TRBV9 and TRBJ2-1, is DSGVTQTPKHLITATGQRVTLRCSPRSGDLSVYWYQQSLDQGLQFLIQYYNGEERAKGNILERFSAQQFPDLHSELNLSSLELGDSALYFCASSVSPLAGGPNNEQFFGPGTRLTVL.

The V call is TRBV6-1, the J call TRBJ1-4; D remains ambiguous. V was pared by 2 bases and J by 8 bases, with 12 bases between. The CDR3 runs 14 residues. Germline CDR1 and CDR2: MNHNS and SASEGT. CDR3 loop: CASSEWVGSEKLFF. Written as DNA, the CDR3 is TGTGCCAGCAGTGAATGGGTAGGGTCGGAAAAACTGTTTTTT.

The gene calls are TRBV27 and TRBJ2-1; D perhaps matches TRBD2 (5 bases). The CDR3 length is 13 residues. Germline CDR1 and CDR2: MNHEY and SMNVEV (reference sequence). V lost 5 bases to trimming and J lost 6 bases, with 11 bases between them. The CDR3 coding sequence is TGTGCCAGCAGTCGGACTGACCGCAATGAGCAGTTCTTC. This codes for CASSRTDRNEQFF.

The table lists this clone with a few counts. This chain joins TRBV18 and TRBJ1-3, with TRBD1 matching 10 bases. After removal of 4 bases from V and 3 bases from J, the junction contained 6 bases not matched to a gene. The CDR3 runs to 16 residues. CDR1 and CDR2 (germline): KGHSH, LQKENI. CDR3 residues: CASSQRQGAYGNTIYF. In DNA form, the CDR3 reads TGTGCCAGCTCACAACGACAGGGGGCTTATGGAAACACCATATATTTT.

In its sample, this clone was seen once. The J gene is TRBJ2-3, the V gene TRBV3-1 (or the pseudogene TRBV3-2), with 12 bases matching TRBD2. The CDR3 has 17 residues. Germline loops: CDR1 LGHDT, CDR2 YNNKEL (reference sequence). The trim removed 0 bases at V and 5 bases at J, leaving 6 bases unmatched. The DNA for the CDR3 is TGTGCCAGCAGCCAAGACCCTAGCGGGGGGGCCCAAGATACGCAGTATTTT. Translating it yields CASSQDPSGGAQDTQYF.

The CDR3 loop reads CASSDDGTATYNEQFF. The CDR3 DNA follows: TGTGCCAGTAGTGACGACGGGACGGCTACCTACAATGAGCAGTTCTTC. The chain employs TRBV19 and TRBJ2-1; D possibly matches TRBD1 or TRBD2 (5 bases each). The CDR3 sequence is 16 residues long. CDR1 is LNHDA and CDR2 is SQIVND in the germline V gene (reference sequence). V shed 5 bases and J shed 2 bases, with 16 bases lying between them. The full variable domain, its missing parts supplied by reference TRBV19 and TRBJ2-1, is DGGITQSPKYLFRKEGQNVTLSCEQNLNHDAMYWYRQDPGQGLRLIYYSQIVNDFQKGDIAEGYSVSREKKESFPLTVTSAQKNPTAFYLCASSDDGTATYNEQFFGPGTRLTVL.

A note on this clone: Within the sample, other DNA sequences also encode this same CDR3. This CDR3 reads CASRGGETQYF. CDR3 in DNA: TGTGCCAGCAGGGGTGGAGAGACCCAGTACTTC. The rearrangement links TRBV7-2 to TRBJ2-5; D call uncertain. Per germline, CDR1 SGHTA and CDR2 FQGNSA. The CDR3 spans 11 residues. With 6 bases removed from V and 4 bases from J, the gap between germline ends came to 6 bases.

The chain employs TRBV9 and TRBJ2-3; D uncertain. V dropped 3 bases and J dropped 1 base, with 12 bases sitting between them. Germline values: CDR1 SGDLS, CDR2 YYNGEE. CDR3 length equals 15 residues. CDR3: CASSGEMLRTDTQYF. The CDR3 region has the DNA TGTGCCAGCAGCGGAGAGATGCTACGCACAGATACGCAGTATTTT.

The V gene is TRBV7-6, the J gene TRBJ1-1; no clear D. CDR1 and CDR2 (germline): SGHVS, FNYEAQ. V was cut by 4 bases and J by 1 base, with 10 bases left in between. The CDR3 sequence is 14 residues long. The chain's CDR3 is CASSYGLENTEAFF. CDR3 DNA: TGTGCCAGCAGCTACGGGTTGGAGAACACTGAAGCTTTCTTT.

The genes are TRBV9 and TRBJ1-1; D is possibly TRBD1 (6 bases). The V gene's germline CDR1 is SGDLS and CDR2 YYNGEE. Deletions cut 0 bases from V and 12 bases from J, with 18 bases between. CDR3 length: 14 amino acids. In nucleotides, the CDR3 is TGTGCCAGCAGCGTAGGCTATAGGGGGTCGGCGTCTTTCTTT. Translated, it gives CASSVGYRGSASFF. The variable domain in full, with the rest retrieved from reference TRBV9 and TRBJ1-1, is DSGVTQTPKHLITATGQRVTLRCSPRSGDLSVYWYQQSLDQGLQFLIQYYNGEERAKGNILERFSAQQFPDLHSELNLSSLELGDSALYFCASSVGYRGSASFFGQGTRLTVV.

This rearrangement joins TRBV27 to TRBJ1-2; possible D gene TRBD1, 5 bases. This CDR3 is built from 14 residues. Germline CDR1 MNHEY, CDR2 SMNVEV (reference sequence). Between the trimmed V and J ends, which lost 0 bases and 3 bases, there was a span of 8 bases. The CDR3: CASSLSGVDYGYTF. CDR3 DNA: TGTGCCAGCAGTTTATCGGGGGTGGACTATGGCTACACCTTC.